The 29 T cell receptor beta chains below come from one sample, sequenced in a study of cytomegalovirus exposure and HLA in healthy donors. The PCR used 60 Vbeta and 13 Jbeta primers. Profiled with immunoSEQ multiplex PCR; TCRdb holds only in-frame clones, not every one. The sample shows 95,000 to 100,000 clones, approximately 80% of them seen only once. Sequencing used PBMCs. All receptors derive from a man aged 35 to 55 in good health and CMV-seronegative.

This rearrangement joins TRBV19 to TRBJ1-5, with a weak D call TRBD1 (5 bases). Trimming took 7 bases from V and 11 from J, leaving 15 bases between them. The CDR3 totals 12 residues. Germline CDR1 LNHDA, CDR2 SQIVND (reference sequence). In nucleotides, the CDR3 is TGTGCCAGTAATCTCTTAGGGGCAGCCCAGCATTTT. Amino acids: CASNLLGAAQHF.

The rearrangement uses TRBV27 and TRBJ1-5; 8 nucleotides agree with TRBD1. J gave up 5 bases and V 4 bases, and 4 bases lay outside the gene matches. Germline V gives CDR1 MNHEY, CDR2 SMNVEV (reference sequence). This CDR3 region has 14 residues. For the CDR3, the DNA is TGTGCCAGCAGTTCAGGACAGGGCGATCAGCCCCAGCATTTT. Protein sequence: CASSSGQGDQPQHF.

The chain carries TRBV27 and TRBJ2-1; 9 nucleotides agree with TRBD2. Germline V gene sequence: CDR1 MNHEY, CDR2 SMNVEV (reference sequence). The CDR3 is 16 amino acids. Losses at the gene ends were 1 base for V and 7 bases for J; bases not matched to a gene: 8. The CDR3 region has the DNA TGTGCCAGCAGTTTATGGGCGGGGGGGCCGAAGAATGAGCAGTTCTTC. Translating it yields CASSLWAGGPKNEQFF.

This clone was seen just once. Other DNA sequences in the same sample also yield this CDR3. The rearrangement uses TRBV12-5 and TRBJ2-5, with D uncertain. Between the trimmed V and J ends, which lost 4 bases and 2 bases, there was a span of 8 bases. This CDR3 comprises 13 residues. The germline CDR1 and CDR2 sequences are LGHNT and FRNRAP. The CDR3 DNA reads TGTGCTAGTGGTTCAGGTCAGCAAGAGACCCAGTACTTC. Its translation: CASGSGQQETQYF.

The chain recombines TRBV10-1 with TRBJ1-3, with no clear D. This CDR3 has 16 amino acids. Germline V gene sequence: CDR1 WNHNN, CDR2 SYGVQD (reference sequence). V was cut by 0 bases and J by 2 bases, with 11 bases left in between. The CDR3 DNA follows: TGCGCCAGCAGTGAGTCGCGGCCTGAGCCTGGAAACACCATATATTTT. Encoded protein: CASSESRPEPGNTIYF.

The gene calls are TRBV7-9 and TRBJ2-2, with D perhaps matching TRBD2 (5 bases). This CDR3 is 16 amino acids long. Per the germline V gene, CDR1 is SEHNR and CDR2 is FQNEAQ (reference sequence). Trimming cost V 5 bases and J 3 bases, with 16 bases left between them. CDR3 nucleotides: TGTGCCAGCAGCCCTGGACCCCCGGAGGACACCGGGGAGCTGTTTTTT. It specifies CASSPGPPEDTGELFF.

This clone occurred a few times. The V call is TRBV5-1, the J call TRBJ2-7; D gene unclear. The V gene lost 6 bases and the J gene lost 0 bases, with 10 bases spanning the gap. The CDR3 runs 13 residues. From germline, CDR1 is SGHRS and CDR2 YFSETQ. CDR3 protein: CASTLVGSYEQYF. The CDR3 nucleotides read TGCGCCAGCACCCTAGTCGGCTCCTACGAGCAGTACTTC.

The gene calls are TRBV30 and TRBJ1-6; D perhaps matches TRBD1 (5 bases). V lost 3 bases and J lost 1, with 19 bases in between. The CDR3 spans 18 residues. From germline, CDR1 is GTSNPN and CDR2 SVGIG (reference sequence). The CDR3 DNA is TGTGCCTGGAGAAGACCGGGACGGGGGAATTCCTATAATTCACCCCTCCACTTT. It encodes CAWRRPGRGNSYNSPLHF. Complete variable domain (other parts from reference TRBV30 and TRBJ1-6): SQTIHQWPATLVQPVGSPLSLECTVEGTSNPNLYWYRQAAGRGLQLLFYSVGIGQISSEVPQNLSASRPQDRQFILSSKKLLLSDSGFYLCAWRRPGRGNSYNSPLHFGNGTRLTVT.

The chain carries TRBV30 and TRBJ1-6, with 9 bases identical to TRBD1. CDR1 and CDR2 from the germline V gene are GTSNPN and SVGIG (reference sequence). The CDR3 length is 14 residues. Losses at the gene ends were 3 bases for V and 8 bases for J; bases not matched to a gene: 5. The CDR3 coding sequence is TGTGCCTGGAGCGAAACAGGGGGCTATTCACCCCTCCACTTT. This codes for CAWSETGGYSPLHF.

The rearrangement uses TRBV2 and TRBJ2-1; 12 bases match TRBD2. The CDR3 is made up of 13 amino acids. Losses at the gene ends were 6 bases for V and 10 bases for J; bases not matched to a gene: 4. CDR1 and CDR2 from the germline V gene are SNHLY and FYNNEI. This CDR3 reads CASRLAGGYEQFF. The CDR3 DNA follows: TGTGCCAGCAGGCTAGCGGGGGGGTACGAGCAGTTCTTC.

This CDR3 reads CAAGRTSTDTQYF. The CDR3 nucleotides read TGTGCCGCCGGGAGGACTAGCACAGATACGCAGTATTTT. The chain links TRBV6-5 to TRBJ2-3, with 7 bases identical to TRBD2. Germline V CDR1 and CDR2: MNHEY, SVGAGI. V was clipped by 11 bases and J by 0 bases; unmatched bases: 5. This CDR3 comprises 13 residues.

This clone showed up just a few times. The rearrangement uses TRBV20-1 and TRBJ1-5; D is unresolved. CDR1 is DFQATT, CDR2 SNEGSKA, per germline (reference sequence). CDR3 size: 10 residues. V was trimmed by 5 bases and J by 12 bases, leaving 11 bases between them. The CDR3 reads CSALDERQHF. For the CDR3, the DNA is TGCAGTGCTTTAGACGAGCGCCAGCATTTT.

Only a few counts were recorded for this clone. J is TRBJ2-7 and V is TRBV27; a possible D gene is TRBD2 (5 bases). The CDR3 has 14 residues. Looked up from germline, CDR1 is MNHEY and CDR2 is SMNVEV (reference sequence). Trimming stripped 2 bases from V and 6 bases from J, with 14 bases between. CDR3 sequence reads: CASSLEPGMGEQYF. In DNA form, the CDR3 reads TGTGCCAGCAGTTTAGAGCCGGGAATGGGCGAGCAGTACTTC.

This clone was seen only a few times. The J gene is TRBJ2-7, the V gene TRBV28; 12 nucleotides match TRBD1. The CDR3 totals 16 residues. Trimming at V came to 11 bases and at J to 0 bases, leaving 11 bases not matched to a gene. Germline V lookup: CDR1 MDHEN, CDR2 SYDVKM. Written as DNA, the CDR3 is TGTGCCTTAGGTGGGACAGGGGGCGGGAGCTCCTACGAGCAGTACTTC. Translating it yields CALGGTGGGSSYEQYF.

The J gene is TRBJ1-5, the V gene TRBV19; 9 nucleotides align to TRBD1. This CDR3 is 16 amino acids long. Germline V CDR1 and CDR2: LNHDA, SQIVND (reference sequence). V lost 1 base, J lost 4 bases, and 5 bases stayed unmatched. CDR3 loop: CASSIGGQGGNQPQHF. CDR3 nucleotide sequence: TGTGCCAGTAGTATAGGGGGACAGGGTGGAAATCAGCCCCAGCATTTT.

This chain joins TRBV5-6 and TRBJ1-3; no clear D. Germline lookup yields CDR1 SGHDT and CDR2 YYEEEE. The CDR3 sequence is 12 residues long. Trimming removed 0 bases from V and 7 bases from J, with 5 bases in between. The CDR3 region has the DNA TGTGCCAGCAGCTTGGTATCGAACACCATATATTTT. Translated, it gives CASSLVSNTIYF.

The V and J genes are TRBV10-1 and TRBJ1-5, with 8 bases that match TRBD1. V lost 6 bases to trimming and J lost 0 bases; unmatched junction nucleotides: 4. CDR3 size: 15 residues. Germline V gene data show CDR1 as WNHNN and CDR2 as SYGVQD (reference sequence). The CDR3 region is CASRGGQVSNQPQHF. CDR3 in DNA: TGCGCCAGCAGAGGGGGACAGGTTAGCAATCAGCCCCAGCATTTT.

This rearrangement joins TRBV6-6 to TRBJ2-1; 8 bases are shared with TRBD2. The V gene's germline CDR1 is MNHNY and CDR2 SVGAGI (reference sequence). The CDR3 sequence is 15 residues long. Trimming at V came to 5 bases and at J to 0 bases, leaving 3 bases not matched to a gene. The CDR3 here is CASSSSGSSYNEQFF. CDR3 coding DNA: TGTGCCAGCAGTAGCAGCGGGAGCTCCTACAATGAGCAGTTCTTC.

The CDR3: CASSFGTDVFTEAFF. The DNA of the CDR3 is TGTGCCAGCAGCTTCGGGACAGACGTATTCACTGAAGCTTTCTTT. V gene TRBV9 combines with J gene TRBJ1-1; 7 positions match TRBD1. The germline CDR1 and CDR2 sequences are SGDLS and YYNGEE. CDR3 length: 15 amino acids. Unmatched junction bases numbered 10, after V lost 4 bases and J lost 4 bases.

This clone was observed a few times. The V gene is TRBV5-5, the J gene TRBJ1-4; 12 bases match TRBD1. This CDR3 has 16 residues. Germline V lookup: CDR1 SGHKS, CDR2 YYEKEE (reference sequence). The trim removed 3 bases at V and 6 bases at J, leaving 6 bases unmatched. The CDR3 loop is CASSSGTGGSYEKLFF. In DNA form, the CDR3 reads TGTGCCAGCAGCTCCGGGACAGGGGGCTCGTATGAAAAACTGTTTTTT.

The chain couples TRBV7-9 to TRBJ2-1; 10 bases map to TRBD2. The CDR3 sequence is 15 residues long. Germline CDR1 is SEHNR and CDR2 is FQNEAQ (reference sequence). The V gene end was trimmed by 2 bases and the J gene end by 8 bases; junction bases not matched to a gene: 6. The CDR3 sequence is CASSLLAGVLDEQFF. Written as DNA, the CDR3 is TGTGCCAGCAGCTTACTAGCGGGGGTTCTCGATGAGCAGTTCTTC.

The rearrangement uses TRBV14 and TRBJ1-1; the D is unclear. The CDR3 totals 13 residues. Trimming cost V 0 bases and J 6 bases, with 8 bases left between them. Per the germline V gene, CDR1 is SGHDN and CDR2 is FVKESK. The CDR3 sequence is CASSQDKHAEAFF. CDR3 nucleotide sequence: TGTGCCAGCAGCCAAGATAAGCACGCTGAAGCTTTCTTT. Combining the CDR3 with reference TRBV14 and TRBJ1-1 gives the whole variable domain EAGVTQFPSHSVIEKGQTVTLRCDPISGHDNLYWYRRVMGKEIKFLLHFVKESKQDESGMPNNRFLAERTGGTYSTLKVQPAELEDSGVYFCASSQDKHAEAFFGQGTRLTVV.

The V call is TRBV7-8, the J call TRBJ1-4; D gene unclear. Germline values: CDR1 SGHVS, CDR2 FQNEAQ. There are 12 residues in the CDR3. V was clipped by 5 bases and J by 5 bases, with 6 bases between them. In DNA form, the CDR3 reads TGTGCCAGCAGCCCACGGAATGAAAAACTGTTTTTT. Protein product: CASSPRNEKLFF. Full variable domain (remainder filled in from reference TRBV7-8 and TRBJ1-4): GAGVSQSPRYKVAKRGQDVALRCDPISGHVSLFWYQQALGQGPEFLTYFQNEAQLDKSGLPSDRFFAERPEGSVSTLKIQRTQQEDSAVYLCASSPRNEKLFFGSGTQLSVL.

This rearrangement joins TRBV27 to TRBJ2-3, with TRBD1 identical over 9 bases. The CDR3 is 18 residues long. Germline V gives CDR1 MNHEY, CDR2 SMNVEV (reference sequence). V shed 0 bases, J shed 1 base, and the junction held 8 bases outside the gene matches. CDR3: CASSLSIRTGVGTDTQYF. In DNA, the CDR3 is TGTGCCAGCAGTTTATCGATCAGGACAGGGGTTGGCACAGATACGCAGTATTTT.

There are a few counts of this clone. The chain carries TRBV21-1 and TRBJ2-7; the D call of TRBD1 is as the table states it, not checked on the DNA. TRBV21-1 has pseudogene status. The CDR3 is 13 residues long. Here the CDR3 reads CASSKLPGYEQYF. CDR3 coding DNA: TGTGCCAGCAGCAAACTGCCAGGCTACGAGCAGTACTTC.

The genes are TRBV7-6 and TRBJ1-5; D might be TRBD1 (5 bases). The CDR3 sequence is 15 residues long. V was trimmed by 0 bases and J by 5 bases, leaving 11 bases between them. The germline CDR1 and CDR2 sequences are SGHVS and FNYEAQ. For the CDR3, the DNA is TGTGCCAGCAGCTTAGCGGGGCAGGGCGATCAGCCCCAGCATTTT. Translation: CASSLAGQGDQPQHF. The complete variable domain, with remaining parts taken from reference TRBV7-6 and TRBJ1-5, reads GAGVSQSPRYKVTKRGQDVALRCDPISGHVSLYWYRQALGQGPEFLTYFNYEAQQDKSGLPNDRFSAERPEGSISTLTIQRTEQRDSAMYRCASSLAGQGDQPQHFGDGTRLSIL.

The chain joins TRBV5-4 to TRBJ1-1, with a weak D call TRBD1 (6 bases). The CDR3 consists of 14 residues. Trimming took off 3 bases at V and 0 bases at J, with 9 bases between the two ends. From germline, CDR1 is SGHNT and CDR2 YYREEE (reference sequence). CDR3 coding DNA: TGTGCCAGCAGCTCACAGGGAATGAACACTGAAGCTTTCTTT. As protein: CASSSQGMNTEAFF.

J is TRBJ1-6 and V is TRBV29-1; TRBD1 matches 9 bases. The junction had 6 bases not matched to a gene; V was cut back by 5 bases and J by 10 bases. The germline V gene encodes CDR1 SQVTM and CDR2 ANQGSEA. There are 13 residues in the CDR3. This CDR3 is CSVSDRGDSPLHF. CDR3 DNA: TGCAGCGTTTCGGACAGGGGAGACTCACCCCTCCACTTT.

This chain links TRBV30 with TRBJ2-5, with 9 bases fitting TRBD1. J lost 0 bases, V lost 3 bases, and 11 bases had no gene match. CDR1 and CDR2 from the germline V gene are GTSNPN and SVGIG (reference sequence). The CDR3 runs 17 residues. The chain's CDR3 is CAWREPVGQGNQETQYF. The CDR3 DNA sequence: TGTGCCTGGAGAGAACCAGTGGGACAGGGTAACCAAGAGACCCAGTACTTC.